This is a list of T cell receptor beta chains from one sample in a study of blood T cells in healthy people across ages. TCRdb reprocessed the 5' RACE reads with MiXCR, giving one entry per CDR3 protein. The sample consists of about 1 million distinct CDR3 sequences, 45% of them appearing once. The sequenced sample was blood. The receptor source for this set is a woman aged 55-69 years in good health. CDR3s include the opening cysteine and the closing phenylalanine or tryptophan. The D gene is left open where the match is weak. Size is stated for part of the rows, as once, few or many counts, or as a class when the clone is expanded.

TRBV6-5	-	TRBJ1-5	-	CASSYRKQPQHF	TGTGCCAGCAGTTACAGAAAACAGCCCCAGCATTTT
TRBV10-3	-	TRBJ2-5	-	CAVRVGDQETQYF	TGTGCCGTCAGGGTAGGAGACCAAGAGACCCAGTACTTC
TRBV20-1	-	TRBJ1-6	TRBD1	CSARQTGDGSPLHF	TGCAGTGCTAGACAGACAGGGGATGGGTCACCCCTCCACTTT
TRBV20-1	-	TRBJ2-1	-	CGAGDSFKRQTLGNEQFF	TGCGGTGCTGGAGATAGTTTCAAGCGACAGACCCTTGGCAATGAGCAGTTCTTC
TRBV4-1	-	TRBJ2-7	-	CASSQLPSLFYVEQYF	TGCGCCAGCAGCCAACTACCGTCCCTCTTCTACGTTGAGCAGTACTTC
TRBV20-1	few	TRBJ2-3	-	CSATYGTHVSTDTQYF	TGCAGTGCAACTTACGGCACTCACGTATCCACAGATACGCAGTATTTT
TRBV29-1	few	TRBJ1-2	TRBD1	CSVNRQGRNGYTF	TGCAGCGTCAACCGACAGGGGCGAAACGGCTACACCTTC
TRBV5-1	-	TRBJ2-7	-	CASSGSYYEQYF	TGCGCCAGCTCTGGTTCCTACTACGAGCAGTACTTC
TRBV5-1	once	TRBJ2-1	TRBD1	CASTDHSWVGTGGPGEQFF	TGCGCCAGCACCGACCACTCTTGGGTGGGGACAGGAGGCCCGGGTGAGCAGTTCTTC
TRBV27	few	TRBJ2-1	TRBD1	CASSLRDRAGNEQFF	TGTGCCAGCAGTCTCCGGGACAGGGCTGGCAATGAGCAGTTCTTC
TRBV30	-	TRBJ1-1	-	CASTVLNTEAFF	TGTGCCTCGACAGTGCTGAACACTGAAGCTTTCTTT
TRBV7-2	-	TRBJ1-2	TRBD1	CASSSGGTGDGYTF	TGTGCCAGCAGCTCGGGGGGGACAGGGGACGGCTACACCTTC
TRBV6-1	few	TRBJ2-3	-	CASRRGTRTSTDTQYF	TGTGCCAGCAGGAGAGGCACAAGAACTAGCACAGATACGCAGTATTTT
TRBV18	-	TRBJ1-3	-	CASSLKTDSGNTIYF	TGTGCCAGCTCACTAAAGACAGACTCTGGAAACACTATATATTTT
TRBV12-3/TRBV12-4	-	TRBJ2-5	-	CASSSSGTPETQYF	TGTGCCAGCAGTTCCAGCGGGACACCCGAGACCCAGTACTTC
TRBV11-2	-	TRBJ2-1	-	CASSLTFEQFF	TGTGCCAGCAGCTTGACGTTTGAGCAGTTCTTC
TRBV19	once	TRBJ2-5	-	CASSMGGKETQYF	TGTGCCAGTAGTATGGGAGGAAAAGAGACCCAGTACTTC
TRBV9	few	TRBJ2-1	TRBD1	CASSLSGTGENEQFF	TGTGCCAGCAGCCTCTCCGGGACAGGAGAAAATGAGCAGTTCTTC
TRBV11-3	-	TRBJ2-1	-	CASSLEEDSKKFF	TGTGCCAGCAGCTTAGAAGAGGACTCCAAAAAGTTCTTC
TRBV7-9	-	TRBJ2-1	-	CASSLIRAAYNEQFF	TGTGCCAGCAGCTTAATCAGGGCGGCCTACAATGAGCAGTTCTTC
TRBV12-3/TRBV12-4	many	TRBJ2-5	TRBD2	CASSSLAGGPETQYF	TGTGCCAGCAGCTCCCTGGCGGGAGGACCAGAGACCCAGTACTTC
TRBV11-2	-	TRBJ2-5	-	CASSFQTEIETQYF	TGTGCCAGCAGCTTCCAGACAGAGATAGAGACCCAGTACTTC
TRBV7-8	few	TRBJ2-5	-	CASSPVGGSAGGETQYF	TGTGCCAGCAGCCCAGTGGGAGGTTCAGCTGGTGGAGAGACCCAGTACTTC
TRBV12-3/TRBV12-4	-	TRBJ2-5	-	CASNPGLSSYGQYF	TGTGCCAGCAATCCGGGACTCTCCTCCTACGGGCAGTACTTC
TRBV9	-	TRBJ2-3	TRBD2	CASSALAGTADTQYF	TGTGCCAGCAGCGCCCTAGCGGGAACCGCAGATACGCAGTATTTT
TRBV6-2/TRBV6-3	-	TRBJ2-1	-	CASSLGVRSEQFF	TGTGCCAGCAGCCTAGGAGTTAGGAGTGAGCAGTTCTTC
TRBV6-5	-	TRBJ2-7	TRBD1	CASSRFWTGTYEQYF	TGTGCCAGCAGCCGCTTTTGGACAGGAACCTACGAGCAGTACTTC
TRBV6-2/TRBV6-3	-	TRBJ2-1	TRBD2	CASKLGSTSGRGPYNEQFF	TGTGCCAGCAAGCTCGGGTCGACTAGCGGTAGGGGGCCCTACAATGAGCAGTTCTTC
TRBV12-5	-	TRBJ2-5	TRBD1	CASGRDSSYNEQYF	TGTGCTAGTGGGAGGGACAGCTCCTACAATGAGCAGTACTTC
TRBV24-1	-	TRBJ2-7	TRBD2	CATIASGRPYEQYF	TGTGCCACCATTGCTAGCGGGAGGCCCTACGAGCAGTACTTC
TRBV5-1	-	TRBJ2-6	-	CASSLNRAGISGANVLTF	TGCGCCAGCAGCCTCAACAGGGCAGGCATCTCTGGGGCCAACGTCCTGACTTTC
TRBV20-1	once	TRBJ2-1	TRBD2	CSASIAGSYNEQFF	TGCAGTGCTAGCATAGCGGGATCCTACAATGAGCAGTTCTTC
TRBV7-9	-	TRBJ2-3	TRBD2	CASSLAFRLAVGDTQYF	TGTGCCAGCAGCTTAGCGTTTCGACTAGCGGTGGGAGATACGCAGTATTTT
TRBV12-3/TRBV12-4	-	TRBJ1-2	-	CASSLHSIDGYTF	TGTGCCAGCAGTTTACACAGTATCGATGGCTACACCTTC
TRBV9	-	TRBJ2-7	-	CASSVVKGQSYEQYF	TGTGCCAGCAGCGTAGTAAAAGGACAGTCCTACGAGCAGTACTTC
TRBV7-2	many	TRBJ2-7	-	CASSLSGDRAYEQYF	TGTGCCAGCAGCTTATCCGGGGATCGGGCCTACGAGCAGTACTTC
TRBV20-1	-	TRBJ2-5	TRBD1	CSAYPGTGGETQYF	TGCAGTGCTTACCCCGGGACAGGGGGAGAGACCCAGTACTTC
TRBV5-1	-	TRBJ2-3	TRBD2	CASSAGLADTDTQYF	TGCGCCAGCAGCGCCGGACTAGCGGACACAGATACGCAGTATTTT
TRBV6-1	-	TRBJ2-4	TRBD2	CASSAYFRLAGDNEQYF	TGTGCCAGCAGTGCATACTTTCGACTAGCGGGGGACAATGAGCAGTACTTC
TRBV29-1	-	TRBJ1-1	-	CSVAQGRGTEAFF	TGCAGCGTTGCACAGGGTCGGGGCACTGAAGCTTTCTTT
TRBV20-1	-	TRBJ2-7	-	CSTRLPGLAPQLRYEQYF	TGCAGTACTAGACTACCGGGGCTAGCTCCCCAACTGCGCTACGAGCAGTACTTC
TRBV6-2/TRBV6-3	few	TRBJ2-7	-	CASSVGTLYEQYF	TGTGCCAGCAGTGTCGGGACTTTATACGAGCAGTACTTC
TRBV29-1	-	TRBJ2-5	TRBD2	CSVERASGARTQYF	TGCAGCGTTGAAAGGGCTAGCGGGGCCAGGACCCAGTACTTC
TRBV9	-	TRBJ2-3	-	CASSVSTDMQYF	TGTGCCAGCAGCGTCTCCACAGATATGCAGTATTTT
TRBV7-9	-	TRBJ2-7	-	CASEQGGYEQYF	TGTGCCAGTGAGCAGGGGGGATACGAGCAGTACTTC
TRBV28	-	TRBJ1-5	-	CASSSPGKSQHF	TGTGCCAGCAGTTCCCCAGGAAAATCCCAGCATTTT
TRBV20-1	-	TRBJ2-7	-	CSASAGVPDYEQYF	TGCAGTGCTAGCGCGGGCGTTCCGGACTACGAGCAGTACTTC
TRBV5-6	-	TRBJ2-3	TRBD2	CASGEGPTAPYF	TGTGCCAGCGGGGAGGGTCCAACTGCCCCGTATTTT
TRBV5-6	few	TRBJ1-2	-	CASSSWGGRNYGYTF	TGTGCCAGCAGCTCCTGGGGGGGGCGTAACTATGGCTACACCTTC
TRBV20-1	-	TRBJ2-7	TRBD2	CSARTPGTSPHEQYF	TGCAGTGCTAGAACCCCCGGGACTAGCCCCCACGAGCAGTACTTC
TRBV6-5	few	TRBJ2-3	-	CASSYSDPSDTQYF	TGTGCCAGCAGTTACTCAGACCCTTCAGATACGCAGTATTTT
TRBV7-2	-	TRBJ1-5	-	CASSLGGDNNQPQHF	TGTGCCAGCAGCTTAGGGGGGGACAACAATCAGCCCCAGCATTTT
TRBV5-1	-	TRBJ1-5	-	CASSDVPTGNQPQHF	TGCGCCAGCAGCGATGTCCCGACGGGCAATCAGCCCCAGCATTTT
TRBV5-1	few	TRBJ2-1	-	CASSITYKDNEQFF	TGCGCCAGCAGCATAACTTACAAAGACAATGAGCAGTTCTTC
TRBV27	-	TRBJ2-1	TRBD2	CASSLKASGSHEQFF	TGTGCCAGCAGTTTGAAGGCTAGCGGGAGCCATGAGCAGTTCTTC